This T cell receptor (beta chain) was sequenced during a study of cytomegalovirus exposure and HLA in healthy donors. CDR3 length: 15 amino acids. CDR1 is SGHNT, CDR2 YENEEA, per germline. The J segment lost 6 bases and the V segment lost 5 bases, leaving 4 bases of the junction unmatched. In the PCR, 60 Vbeta and 13 Jbeta primers were used. Generated by immunoSEQ multiplex PCR, the TCRdb table keeps only in-frame clones and is missing some. The sample records 150,000 to 160,000 clones, 82% being singletons. The chain links TRBV11-3 to TRBJ2-1; 13 nucleotides line up with TRBD2. This TCR derives from a woman aged 50 to 65 in good health and CMV-seropositive. The specimen sequenced was PBMCs. The CDR3 sequence is CASSLTSGGPNEQFF. CDR3 DNA: TGTGCCAGCAGCCTGACTAGCGGGGGGCCCAATGAGCAGTTCTTC. Complete variable domain (other parts from reference TRBV11-3 and TRBJ2-1): EAGVVQSPRYKIIEKKQPVAFWCNPISGHNTLYWYLQNLGQGPELLIRYENEEAVDDSQLPKDRFSAERLKGVDSTLKIQPAELGDSAVYLCASSLTSGGPNEQFFGPGTRLTVL.